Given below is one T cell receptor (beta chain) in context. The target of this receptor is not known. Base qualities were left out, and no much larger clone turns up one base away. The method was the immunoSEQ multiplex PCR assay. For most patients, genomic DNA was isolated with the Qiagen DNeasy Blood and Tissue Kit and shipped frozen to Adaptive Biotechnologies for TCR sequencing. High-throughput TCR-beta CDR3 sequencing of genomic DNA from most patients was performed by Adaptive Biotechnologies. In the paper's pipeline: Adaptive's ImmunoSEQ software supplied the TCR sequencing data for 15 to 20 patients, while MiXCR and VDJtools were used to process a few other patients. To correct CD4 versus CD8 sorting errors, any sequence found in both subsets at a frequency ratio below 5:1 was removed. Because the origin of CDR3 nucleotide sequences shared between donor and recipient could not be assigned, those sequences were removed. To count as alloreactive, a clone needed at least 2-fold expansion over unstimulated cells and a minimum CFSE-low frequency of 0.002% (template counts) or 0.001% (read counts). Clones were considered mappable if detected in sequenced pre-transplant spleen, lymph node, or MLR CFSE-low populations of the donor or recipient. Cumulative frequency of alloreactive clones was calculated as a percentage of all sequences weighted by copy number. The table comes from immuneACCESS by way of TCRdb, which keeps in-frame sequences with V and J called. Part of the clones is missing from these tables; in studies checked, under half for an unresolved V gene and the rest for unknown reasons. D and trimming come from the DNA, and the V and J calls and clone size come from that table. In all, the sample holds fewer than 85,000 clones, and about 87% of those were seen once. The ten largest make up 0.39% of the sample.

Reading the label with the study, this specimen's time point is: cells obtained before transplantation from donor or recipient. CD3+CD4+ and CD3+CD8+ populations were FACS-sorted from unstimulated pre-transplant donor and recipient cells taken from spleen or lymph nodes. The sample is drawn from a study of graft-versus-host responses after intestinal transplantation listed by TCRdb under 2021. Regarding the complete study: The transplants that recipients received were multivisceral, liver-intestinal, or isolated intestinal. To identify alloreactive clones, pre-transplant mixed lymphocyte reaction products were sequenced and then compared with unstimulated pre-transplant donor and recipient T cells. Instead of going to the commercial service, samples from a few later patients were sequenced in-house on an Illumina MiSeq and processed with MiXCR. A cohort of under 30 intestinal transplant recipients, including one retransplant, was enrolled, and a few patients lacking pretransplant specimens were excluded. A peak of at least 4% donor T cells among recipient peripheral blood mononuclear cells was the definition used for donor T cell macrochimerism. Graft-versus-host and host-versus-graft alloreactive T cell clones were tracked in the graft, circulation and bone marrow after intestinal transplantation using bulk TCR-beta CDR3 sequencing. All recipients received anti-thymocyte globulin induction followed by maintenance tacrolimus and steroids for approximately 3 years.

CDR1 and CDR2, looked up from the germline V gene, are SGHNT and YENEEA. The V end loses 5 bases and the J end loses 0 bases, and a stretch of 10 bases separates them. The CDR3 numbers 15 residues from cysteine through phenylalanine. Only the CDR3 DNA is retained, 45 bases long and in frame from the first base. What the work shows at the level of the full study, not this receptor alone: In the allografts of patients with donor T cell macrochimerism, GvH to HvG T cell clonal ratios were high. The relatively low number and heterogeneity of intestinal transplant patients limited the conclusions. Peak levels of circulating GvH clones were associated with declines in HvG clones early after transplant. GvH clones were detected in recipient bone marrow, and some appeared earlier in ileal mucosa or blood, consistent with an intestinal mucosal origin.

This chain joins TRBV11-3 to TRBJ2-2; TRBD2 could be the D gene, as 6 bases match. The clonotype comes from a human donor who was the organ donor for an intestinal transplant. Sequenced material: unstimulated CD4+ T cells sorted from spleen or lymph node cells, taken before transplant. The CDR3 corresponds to CASSAGRTNTGELFF. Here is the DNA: TGTGCCAGCAGCGCGGGACGCACGAACACCGGGGAGCTGTTTTTT.